Sequencing of this T cell receptor beta chain was carried out in a study of cytomegalovirus exposure and HLA in healthy donors. The CDR3 extends over 15 amino acids. J was trimmed by 6 bases and V by 10 bases; bases with no gene match: 12. Germline CDR1 MNHNS, CDR2 SASEGT. The protocol was immunoSEQ multiplex PCR, while the TCRdb copy is restricted to in-frame clones and leaves out a portion. The sample carries under 110,000 clones, roughly nine tenths recorded once. Sequencing was performed on PBMCs. The receptor's source is a woman aged 18 to 35 in good health and CMV-seropositive. V and J are TRBV6-1 and TRBJ2-3; 11 positions agree with TRBD2. CDR3 residues: CATSGVAGGPDTQYF. As DNA, the CDR3 is TGTGCCACCTCTGGGGTAGCGGGGGGGCCTGATACGCAGTATTTT.